The entry below describes one T cell receptor beta chain. This sample was taken from a study of blood T cell repertoires in COVID-19. Study at large: Whether acute or convalescent, the COVID-19 samples came from the United States, Italy and Spain. From T cells, B-cell-depleted T cells, or PBMCs came the material, which was cDNA or gDNA.

The authors' processing: Counts of nucleated cells, estimated from reference gene primer amplification, were obtained. Libraries were prepared by immunoSEQ multiplex PCR; TCRdb keeps only in-frame clonotypes and omits some of them. V and J calls and clone size are those listed in that table; D and trimming were worked out from the DNA. The sample lists about 130,000 clones; around nine tenths were seen once. Trimming left V 0 bases short and J 0 bases short, with 12 bases between. The CDR3 spans 17 residues. The germline CDR1 and CDR2 sequences are MGHRA and YSYEKL. The Seattle site enrolled patients during active infection and followed them longitudinally.

V and J are TRBV4-1 and TRBJ1-5; TRBD1 might be the D (6 bases). The sample comprised peripheral blood. The receptor comes from a woman in her 70s with COVID-19, enrolled during active disease. The CDR3 protein is CASSQDAGTYSNQPQHF. As DNA, the CDR3 is TGCGCCAGCAGCCAAGATGCAGGGACATATAGCAATCAGCCCCAGCATTTT.